The 12 T cell receptor beta chains given below trace back to one sample, sequenced in a study of blood T cell repertoires in COVID-19. Method: immunoSEQ multiplex PCR; TCRdb's copy keeps in-frame clones and lacks some. This table holds some 350,000 clones, 80% to 90% found once. Sequencing was carried out using peripheral blood. The receptors shown here come from a woman aged 30 to 39 with COVID-19, enrolled during active disease.

The genes are TRBV4-3 and TRBJ2-1; TRBD1 matches 7 bases. The V gene end was trimmed by 5 bases and the J gene end by 5 bases; junction bases not matched to a gene: 12. This CDR3 has 16 residues. From germline, CDR1 is LGHNA and CDR2 YSLEER. CDR3 amino acids: CASSKQGDSLDNEQFF. The CDR3 DNA follows: TGCGCCAGCAGCAAACAAGGGGACAGCCTAGACAATGAGCAGTTCTTC.

V gene TRBV7-2 combines with J gene TRBJ1-6; 10 bases line up with TRBD1. The CDR3 covers 16 residues. After removal of 2 bases from V and 5 bases from J, the junction contained 3 bases not matched to a gene. The V gene's germline CDR1 is SGHTA and CDR2 FQGNSA. The CDR3 sequence is CASSLRGTGDNSPLHF. The CDR3 nucleotides are TGTGCCAGCAGCTTACGCGGGACAGGGGATAATTCACCCCTCCACTTT.

Turning to this clone: The same CDR3 also results from other DNA sequences found in this sample. This chain joins TRBV6-5 and TRBJ2-7; 9 bases are a match to TRBD1. The CDR3 is 14 amino acids. Germline V gene data show CDR1 as MNHEY and CDR2 as SVGAGI. Trimming took 6 bases from V and 2 from J; bases not matched to a gene: 5. This CDR3 is CASSPGQGTYEQYV. Here the CDR3 DNA reads TGTGCCAGCAGCCCGGGACAGGGAACCTACGAGCAGTACGTC.

The chain combines TRBV19 with TRBJ2-3; the match to TRBD2 covers 9 bases. Germline V gives CDR1 LNHDA, CDR2 SQIVND (reference sequence). V shed 4 bases, J shed 1 base, and the junction held 9 bases outside the gene matches. The length of the CDR3 is 17 residues. CDR3 region: CASSTWGASGGTDTQYF. The CDR3, as DNA: TGTGCCAGTAGTACGTGGGGGGCTAGCGGGGGCACAGATACGCAGTATTTT.

This clone showed up just a few times. The rearrangement uses TRBV24-1 and TRBJ1-5, with D hard to call. Trimming removed 6 bases at V and 0 bases at J, with 5 bases between. Germline V CDR1 and CDR2: KGHDR, SFDVKD. The CDR3 has 13 residues. The CDR3 loop reads CATSSYSNQPQHF. As DNA, the CDR3 is TGTGCCACCAGTTCCTATAGCAATCAGCCCCAGCATTTT.

This chain links TRBV11-2 with TRBJ2-5, with TRBD1 matching 8 bases. CDR1 and CDR2 from the germline V gene are SGHAT and FQNNGV. V lost 3 bases, J lost 1 base, and 7 bases stayed unmatched. The CDR3 sequence is 16 residues long. CDR3 DNA: TGTGCCAGCAGCTTCCTCACAGGGGGGATCCAAGAGACCCAGTACTTC. It encodes CASSFLTGGIQETQYF.

V usage is TRBV2 and J usage is TRBJ2-7, with a possible D match to TRBD2 (5 bases). CDR1 and CDR2 from the germline V gene are SNHLY and FYNNEI. The CDR3 spans 15 residues. V gave up 0 bases and J gave up 0 bases, with 9 bases separating them. The CDR3 nucleotides read TGTGCCAGCAGTGAAGCGGGAGATCGCTCCTACGAGCAGTACTTC. Translating gives CASSEAGDRSYEQYF.

J is TRBJ2-3 and V is TRBV11-3, with 11 bases matching TRBD2. Per the germline V gene, CDR1 is SGHNT and CDR2 is YENEEA. The V segment lost 4 bases and the J segment 1 base; nucleotides outside the gene matches: 7. The CDR3 loop spans 17 amino acids. The CDR3 region has the DNA TGTGCCAGCAGCTCCTACATAGCGGGAGGGGGCACAGATACGCAGTATTTT. It codes for CASSSYIAGGGTDTQYF.

The chain combines TRBV12-5 with TRBJ2-5; TRBD2 is a possible D gene (6 bases). The CDR3 totals 15 residues. CDR1 LGHNT and CDR2 FRNRAP come from the germline V gene. Deletions cut 2 bases from V and 1 base from J, with 11 bases between. CDR3 sequence (DNA): TGTGCTAGTGGTTTGCGGCAGGGACTCCAAGAGACCCAGTACTTC. It codes for CASGLRQGLQETQYF.

V and J are TRBV19 and TRBJ2-5; 7 positions match TRBD2. Germline V gene data show CDR1 as LNHDA and CDR2 as SQIVND (reference sequence). J lost 9 bases, V lost 1 base, and 2 bases had no gene match. The CDR3 spans 12 residues. The CDR3 reads CASSIGGGSQYF. In nucleotides, the CDR3 is TGTGCCAGTAGTATAGGGGGAGGGTCCCAGTACTTC.

This rearrangement joins TRBV19 to TRBJ2-5; 8 bases agree with TRBD1. The CDR3 contains 13 residues. Per germline, CDR1 LNHDA and CDR2 SQIVND (reference sequence). With 10 bases clipped from V and 2 bases from J, the junction kept 6 bases outside the gene matches. The CDR3 region has the DNA TGTGCCACCAAGGACAGGGTACAAGAGACCCAGTACTTC. Translated, it gives CATKDRVQETQYF. The variable domain in full, completed from reference TRBV19 and TRBJ2-5, reads DGGITQSPKYLFRKEGQNVTLSCEQNLNHDAMYWYRQDPGQGLRLIYYSQIVNDFQKGDIAEGYSVSREKKESFPLTVTSAQKNPTAFYLCATKDRVQETQYFGPGTRLLVL.

This clone was seen just once. The J gene is TRBJ2-3, the V gene TRBV9; D is possibly TRBD1 (5 bases). V was trimmed by 0 bases and J by 1 base, leaving 15 bases between them. The CDR3 is 17 residues long. Germline V lookup: CDR1 SGDLS, CDR2 YYNGEE. The CDR3 is CASSVEGVGRGTDTQYF. The CDR3 coding sequence is TGTGCCAGCAGCGTAGAAGGGGTTGGCAGAGGCACAGATACGCAGTATTTT. Full variable domain (missing parts from reference TRBV9 and TRBJ2-3): DSGVTQTPKHLITATGQRVTLRCSPRSGDLSVYWYQQSLDQGLQFLIQYYNGEERAKGNILERFSAQQFPDLHSELNLSSLELGDSALYFCASSVEGVGRGTDTQYFGPGTRLTVL.